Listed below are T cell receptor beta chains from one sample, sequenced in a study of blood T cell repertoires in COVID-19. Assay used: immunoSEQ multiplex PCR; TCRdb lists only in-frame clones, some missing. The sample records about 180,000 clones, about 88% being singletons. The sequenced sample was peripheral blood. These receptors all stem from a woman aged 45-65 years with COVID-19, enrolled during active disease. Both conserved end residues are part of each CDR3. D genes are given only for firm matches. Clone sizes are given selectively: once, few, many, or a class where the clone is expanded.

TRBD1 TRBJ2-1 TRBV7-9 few CASSLVWTGDNEQFF TGTGCCAGCAGCTTAGTGTGGACAGGGGACAATGAGCAGTTCTTC
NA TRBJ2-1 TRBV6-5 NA CASQGRNEQFF TGTGCCAGCCAAGGGAGAAATGAGCAGTTCTTC
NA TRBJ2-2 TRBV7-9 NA CASSFMGLTNTGELFF TGTGCCAGCAGCTTCATGGGACTTACGAACACCGGGGAGCTGTTTTTT
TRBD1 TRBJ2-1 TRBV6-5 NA CASSYTGQGANEQFF TGTGCCAGCAGTTACACGGGACAGGGGGCCAATGAGCAGTTCTTC
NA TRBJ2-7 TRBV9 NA CASSVSPRGGSYEQYF TGTGCCAGCAGCGTCTCCCCGAGGGGAGGCTCCTACGAGCAGTACTTC
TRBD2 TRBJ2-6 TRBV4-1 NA CASSLSSGGLSGANVLTF TGCGCCAGCAGCTTATCTAGCGGGGGCCTCTCTGGGGCCAACGTCCTGACTTTC
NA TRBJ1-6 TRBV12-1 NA CASSFDRGRPYNSPLHF TGTGCCAGCAGCTTTGACAGGGGGAGGCCCTATAATTCACCCCTCCACTTT
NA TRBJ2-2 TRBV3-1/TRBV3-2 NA CASSQWDTFGEELFF TGTGCCAGCAGCCAGTGGGACACCTTCGGCGAGGAGCTGTTTTTT
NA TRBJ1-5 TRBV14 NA CASSQQVNQPQHF TGTGCCAGCAGCCAGCAGGTCAATCAGCCCCAGCATTTT
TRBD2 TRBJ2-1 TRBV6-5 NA CASSYGLAGGGEQFF TGTGCCAGCAGTTACGGACTAGCGGGGGGGGGTGAGCAGTTCTTC
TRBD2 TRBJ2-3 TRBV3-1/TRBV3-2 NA CASSQDLRTGGDTQYF TGTGCCAGCAGCCAAGATCTAAGGACGGGGGGGGATACGCAGTATTTT
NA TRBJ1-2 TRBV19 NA CASSIPRGGASHYGYTF TGTGCCAGTAGTATCCCCCGGGGGGGCGCGTCCCACTATGGCTACACCTTC
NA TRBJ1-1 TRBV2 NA CASSEQAGQRVGAFF TGTGCCAGCAGTGAACAGGCAGGGCAGCGTGTGGGAGCTTTCTTT
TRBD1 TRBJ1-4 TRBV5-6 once CASSQGQGAFREKLFF TGTGCCAGCAGCCAAGGACAGGGGGCCTTTCGTGAAAAACTGTTTTTT
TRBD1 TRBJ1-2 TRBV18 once CASSRGDRANYGYTF TGTGCCAGCTCCCGAGGGGACAGGGCTAACTATGGCTACACCTTC
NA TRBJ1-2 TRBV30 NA CAWSEYTNYGYTF TGTGCCTGGAGTGAGTACACAAACTATGGCTACACCTTC
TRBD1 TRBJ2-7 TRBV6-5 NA CASSTPTGTNEQYF TGTGCCAGCAGTACTCCGACAGGGACAAACGAGCAGTACTTC
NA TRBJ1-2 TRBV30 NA CAWSAPPGVNGYTF TGTGCCTGGAGTGCACCCCCGGGGGTCAATGGCTACACCTTC
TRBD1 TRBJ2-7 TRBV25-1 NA CASSEWTGPREQYF TGTGCCAGCAGTGAATGGACAGGGCCGAGAGAGCAGTACTTC
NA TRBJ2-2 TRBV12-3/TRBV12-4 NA CASRFAGGELFF TGTGCCAGCAGGTTTGCGGGCGGGGAGCTGTTTTTT
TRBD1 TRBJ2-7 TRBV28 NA CASSSGTEREQYF TGTGCCAGCAGCTCTGGGACAGAGCGGGAGCAGTACTTC
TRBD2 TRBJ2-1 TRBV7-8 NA CASSSSPSGGAYEQFF TGTGCCAGCAGCTCTAGCCCTAGCGGGGGGGCCTATGAGCAGTTCTTC
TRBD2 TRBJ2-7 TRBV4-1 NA CASSQDSGTSSYEQYF TGCGCCAGCAGCCAAGATTCCGGGACTAGTTCGTACGAGCAGTACTTC
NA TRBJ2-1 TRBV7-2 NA CASSLVADSYNEQFF TGTGCCAGCAGCTTAGTGGCGGATTCCTACAATGAGCAGTTCTTC
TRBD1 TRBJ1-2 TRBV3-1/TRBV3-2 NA CASSQDWGQNYGYTF TGTGCCAGCAGCCAAGATTGGGGACAGAACTATGGCTACACCTTC
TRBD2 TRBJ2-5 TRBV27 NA CASRGGTSSVETQYF TGTGCCAGCAGGGGAGGGACTAGCTCGGTTGAGACCCAGTACTTC
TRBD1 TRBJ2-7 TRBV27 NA CASKGQSYEQYF TGTGCCAGCAAGGGACAGTCCTACGAGCAGTACTTC
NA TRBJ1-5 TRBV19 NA CASSIEWGLGSNQPQHF TGTGCCAGTAGTATAGAATGGGGGCTGGGTAGCAATCAGCCCCAGCATTTT
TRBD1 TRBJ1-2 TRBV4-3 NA CASSRQGVGGYTF TGCGCCAGCAGTCGACAGGGTGTGGGGGGCTACACCTTC
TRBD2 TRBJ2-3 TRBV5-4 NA CASSSGASGGSTDTQYF TGTGCCAGCAGCTCGGGGGCTAGCGGGGGGAGCACAGATACGCAGTATTTT
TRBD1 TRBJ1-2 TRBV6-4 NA CASSDGTGAFGGYTF TGTGCCAGCAGTGACGGGACAGGGGCCTTTGGTGGCTACACCTTC
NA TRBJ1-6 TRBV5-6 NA CASSFPSSPLHF TGTGCCAGCAGCTTCCCGTCTTCACCCCTCCACTTT
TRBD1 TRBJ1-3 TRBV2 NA CASSEGGTGANTIYF TGTGCCAGCAGTGAAGGGGGGACAGGTGCAAACACCATATATTTT
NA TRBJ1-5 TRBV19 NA CASSPGPEDNQPQHF TGTGCCAGTAGTCCCGGACCGGAGGACAATCAGCCCCAGCATTTT
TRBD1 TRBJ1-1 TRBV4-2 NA CASSQDPQGPGTTEAFF TGTGCCAGCAGCCAAGATCCACAGGGGCCAGGCACGACTGAAGCTTTCTTT
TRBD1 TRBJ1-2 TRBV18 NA CASSIDRDYGYTF TGTGCCAGCTCAATCGACAGGGACTATGGCTACACCTTC
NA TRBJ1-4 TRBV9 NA CASSVGPLSTNEKLFF TGTGCCAGCAGCGTAGGTCCCCTTTCAACTAATGAAAAACTGTTTTTT
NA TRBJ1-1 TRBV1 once CTSSQDRTEMNTEAFF TGCACCAGCAGCCAAGATCGGACAGAGATGAACACTGAAGCTTTCTTT
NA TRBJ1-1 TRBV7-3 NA CASGGDGEAFF TGTGCCAGCGGGGGGGACGGTGAAGCTTTCTTT
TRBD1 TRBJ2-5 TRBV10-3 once CAISDLAAGGETQYF TGTGCCATCAGTGACCTTGCGGCAGGGGGAGAGACCCAGTACTTC
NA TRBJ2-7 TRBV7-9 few CASSSGGLYEQYF TGTGCCAGCAGCTCCGGGGGGCTTTACGAGCAGTACTTC
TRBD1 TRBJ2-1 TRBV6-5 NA CAAQGVVYNEQFF TGTGCAGCACAGGGGGTAGTCTACAATGAGCAGTTCTTC
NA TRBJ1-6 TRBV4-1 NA CASSQETSNSPLHF TGCGCCAGCAGCCAAGAAACTAGTAATTCCCCCCTCCACTTT
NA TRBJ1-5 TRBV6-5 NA CASSYSESNQPQHF TGTGCCAGCAGTTACTCTGAGAGCAATCAGCCCCAGCATTTT
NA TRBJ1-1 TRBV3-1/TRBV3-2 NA CASSQAPGGAFF TGTGCCAGCAGCCAGGCACCTGGAGGAGCTTTCTTT
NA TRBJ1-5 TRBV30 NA CAWSVPGSQPQHF TGTGCCTGGAGTGTACCAGGGTCGCAGCCCCAGCATTTT
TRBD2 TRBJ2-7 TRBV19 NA CASSYSGESYEQYF TGTGCCAGTAGCTATAGCGGGGAGTCCTACGAGCAGTACTTC
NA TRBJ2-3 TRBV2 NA CASSGWTDTQYF TGTGCCAGCTCAGGGTGGACAGATACGCAGTATTTT
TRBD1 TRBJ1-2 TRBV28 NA CASSPRTGGARGYTF TGTGCCAGCAGCCCCCGGACAGGGGGCGCGCGTGGCTACACCTTC
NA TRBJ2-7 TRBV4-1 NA CASSQPGTLSYEQYF TGCGCCAGCAGCCAACCCGGGACTTTGTCCTACGAGCAGTACTTC
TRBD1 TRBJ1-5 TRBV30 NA CAWRGQAWDSNQPQHF TGTGCCTGGAGGGGACAGGCATGGGATAGCAATCAGCCCCAGCATTTT
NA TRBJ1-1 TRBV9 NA CASSVGTNTEAFF TGTGCCAGCAGCGTAGGTACTAACACTGAAGCTTTCTTT
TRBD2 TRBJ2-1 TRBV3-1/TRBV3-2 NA CASSQDRLAGGLGRNEQFF TGTGCCAGCAGCCAAGATCGGCTAGCGGGGGGGCTAGGGAGGAATGAGCAGTTCTTC
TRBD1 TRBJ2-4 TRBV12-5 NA CASGVGTGVEWGKNIQYF TGTGCTAGTGGTGTCGGGACAGGGGTTGAATGGGGCAAAAACATTCAGTACTTC